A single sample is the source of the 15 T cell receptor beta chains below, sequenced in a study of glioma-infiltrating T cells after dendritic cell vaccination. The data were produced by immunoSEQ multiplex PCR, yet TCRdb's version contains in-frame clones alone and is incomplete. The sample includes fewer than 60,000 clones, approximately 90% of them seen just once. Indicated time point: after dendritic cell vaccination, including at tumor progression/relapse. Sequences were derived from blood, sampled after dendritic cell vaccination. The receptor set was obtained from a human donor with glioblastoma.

DNA for the CDR3: TGCGCCAGCAGCTTGCAGGATGAGCAGTTCTTC. Protein: CASSLQDEQFF. The chain recombines TRBV5-1 with TRBJ2-1, with unresolved D. Germline values: CDR1 SGHRS, CDR2 YFSETQ. This CDR3 comprises 11 residues. V was trimmed by 1 base and J by 8 bases, leaving 4 bases between them. The full variable domain, in which reference TRBV5-1 and TRBJ2-1 provide the parts outside the CDR3, is KAGVTQTPRYLIKTRGQQVTLSCSPISGHRSVSWYQQTPGQGLQFLFEYFSETQRNKGNFPGRFSGRQFSNSRSEMNVSTLELGDSALYLCASSLQDEQFFGPGTRLTVL.

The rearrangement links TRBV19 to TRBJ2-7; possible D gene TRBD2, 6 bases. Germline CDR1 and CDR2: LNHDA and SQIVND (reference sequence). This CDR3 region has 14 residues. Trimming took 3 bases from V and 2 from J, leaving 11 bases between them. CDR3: CASSMGDWTYEQYF. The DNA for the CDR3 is TGTGCCAGTAGTATGGGGGACTGGACCTACGAGCAGTACTTC.

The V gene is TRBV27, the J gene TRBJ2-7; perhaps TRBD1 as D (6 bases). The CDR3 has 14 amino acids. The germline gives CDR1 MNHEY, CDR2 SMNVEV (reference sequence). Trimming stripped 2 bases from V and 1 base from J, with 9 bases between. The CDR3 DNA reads TGTGCCAGCAGTTTAGGACAGAATTCCTACGAGCAGTACTTC. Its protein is CASSLGQNSYEQYF.

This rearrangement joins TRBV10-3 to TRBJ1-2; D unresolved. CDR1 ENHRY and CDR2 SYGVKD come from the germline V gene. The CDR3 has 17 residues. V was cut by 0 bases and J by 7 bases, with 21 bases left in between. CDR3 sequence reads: CAISESIMGLTGRGYTF. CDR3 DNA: TGTGCCATCAGTGAGTCGATAATGGGCCTAACTGGCCGTGGCTACACCTTC.

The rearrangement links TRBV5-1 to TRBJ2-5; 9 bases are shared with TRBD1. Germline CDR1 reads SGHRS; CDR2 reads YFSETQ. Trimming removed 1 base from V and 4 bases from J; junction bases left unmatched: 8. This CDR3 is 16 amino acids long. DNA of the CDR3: TGCGCCAGCAGCTTGTCCACAGGGGGCCTCTTAGAGACCCAGTACTTC. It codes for CASSLSTGGLLETQYF.

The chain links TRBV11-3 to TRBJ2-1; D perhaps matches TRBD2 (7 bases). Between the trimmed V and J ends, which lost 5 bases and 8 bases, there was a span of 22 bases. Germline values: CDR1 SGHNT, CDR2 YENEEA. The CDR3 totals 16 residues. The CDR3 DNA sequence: TGTGCCAGCAGCCCCTGGTTTGGGGGAGGGGGGGATGAGCAGTTCTTC. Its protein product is CASSPWFGGGGDEQFF.

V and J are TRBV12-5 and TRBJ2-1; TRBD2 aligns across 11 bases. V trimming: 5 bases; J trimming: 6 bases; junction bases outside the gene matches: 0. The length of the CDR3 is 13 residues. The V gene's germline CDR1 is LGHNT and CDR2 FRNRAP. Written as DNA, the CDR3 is TGTGCTAGTGGTCTAGCGGGAGGCAATGAGCAGTTCTTC. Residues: CASGLAGGNEQFF.

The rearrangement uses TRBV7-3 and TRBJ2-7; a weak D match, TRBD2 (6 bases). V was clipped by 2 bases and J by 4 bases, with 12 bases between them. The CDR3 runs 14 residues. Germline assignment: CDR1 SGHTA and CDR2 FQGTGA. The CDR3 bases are TGTGCCAGCAGCTTATTCCCGGGAGAATACGAGCAGTACTTC. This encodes CASSLFPGEYEQYF.

The CDR3 coding sequence is TGCGCCAGCAGCTTTGTGAGAAGGGCCGGGGGGAGCACCGGGGAGCTGTTTTTT. Residues: CASSFVRRAGGSTGELFF. The J gene is TRBJ2-2, the V gene TRBV5-1; TRBD2 matches at 7 bases. This CDR3 region has 18 residues. J was trimmed by 4 bases and V by 2 bases; bases with no gene match: 14. CDR1 is SGHRS and CDR2 is YFSETQ in the germline V gene.

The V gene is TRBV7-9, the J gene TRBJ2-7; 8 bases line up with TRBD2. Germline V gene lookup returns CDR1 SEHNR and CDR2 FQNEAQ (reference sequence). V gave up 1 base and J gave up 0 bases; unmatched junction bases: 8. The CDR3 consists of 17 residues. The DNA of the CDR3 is TGTGCCAGCAGCTTAGGGAGCGGGGGATCAAACTCCTACGAGCAGTACTTC. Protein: CASSLGSGGSNSYEQYF.

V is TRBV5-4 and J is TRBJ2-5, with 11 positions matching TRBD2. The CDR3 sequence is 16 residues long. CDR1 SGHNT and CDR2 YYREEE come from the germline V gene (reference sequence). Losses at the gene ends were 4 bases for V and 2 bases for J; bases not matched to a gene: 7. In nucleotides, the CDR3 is TGTGCCAGCAGCCCGCCGGGACTAGCGGTACAAGAGACCCAGTACTTC. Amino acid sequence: CASSPPGLAVQETQYF.

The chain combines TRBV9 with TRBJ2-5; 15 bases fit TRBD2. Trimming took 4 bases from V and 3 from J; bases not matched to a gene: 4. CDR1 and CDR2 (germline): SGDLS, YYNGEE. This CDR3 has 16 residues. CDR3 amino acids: CASSPGLAGGEETQYF. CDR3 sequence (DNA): TGTGCCAGCAGCCCGGGACTAGCGGGAGGTGAAGAGACCCAGTACTTC.

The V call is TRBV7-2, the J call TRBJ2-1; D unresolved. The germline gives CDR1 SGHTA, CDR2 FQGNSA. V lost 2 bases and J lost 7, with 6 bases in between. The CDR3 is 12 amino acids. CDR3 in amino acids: CASSLSYNEQFF. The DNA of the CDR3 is TGTGCCAGCAGCTTATCTTATAATGAGCAGTTCTTC.

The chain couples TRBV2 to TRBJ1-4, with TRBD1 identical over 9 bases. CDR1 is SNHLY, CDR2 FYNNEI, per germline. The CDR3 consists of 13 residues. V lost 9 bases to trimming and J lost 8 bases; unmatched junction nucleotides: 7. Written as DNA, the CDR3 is TGTGCCAGGGGGGACAGGGCAGGGGAAAAACTGTTTTTT. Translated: CARGDRAGEKLFF.

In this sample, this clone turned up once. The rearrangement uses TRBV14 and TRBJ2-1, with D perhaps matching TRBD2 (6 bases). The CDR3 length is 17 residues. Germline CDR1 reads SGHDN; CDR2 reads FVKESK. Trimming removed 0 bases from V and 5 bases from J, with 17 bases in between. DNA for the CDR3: TGTGCCAGCAGCCAAGATGGTGGTATAGGGACTCACAATGAGCAGTTCTTC. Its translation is CASSQDGGIGTHNEQFF.